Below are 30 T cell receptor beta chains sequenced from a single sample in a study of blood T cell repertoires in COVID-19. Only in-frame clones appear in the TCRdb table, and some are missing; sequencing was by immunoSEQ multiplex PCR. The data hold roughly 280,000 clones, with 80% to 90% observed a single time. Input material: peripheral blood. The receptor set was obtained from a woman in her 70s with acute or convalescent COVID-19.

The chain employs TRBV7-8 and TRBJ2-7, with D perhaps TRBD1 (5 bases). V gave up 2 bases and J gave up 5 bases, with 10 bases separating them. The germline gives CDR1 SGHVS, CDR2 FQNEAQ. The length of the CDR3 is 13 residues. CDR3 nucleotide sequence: TGTGCCAGCAGCTTAATGCGACAGAACGAGCAGTACTTC. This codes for CASSLMRQNEQYF.

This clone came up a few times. CDR3 in DNA: TGTGCCAGTAGTATCCGGATTGCGGACACTGAAGCTTTCTTT. Amino acid sequence: CASSIRIADTEAFF. This chain joins TRBV19 and TRBJ1-1; D not resolved. This CDR3 spans 14 amino acids. The germline CDR1 and CDR2 sequences are LNHDA and SQIVND (reference sequence). Trimming stripped 3 bases from V and 3 bases from J, with 11 bases between. Together with reference TRBV19 and TRBJ1-1, the CDR3 gives the full variable domain: DGGITQSPKYLFRKEGQNVTLSCEQNLNHDAMYWYRQDPGQGLRLIYYSQIVNDFQKGDIAEGYSVSREKKESFPLTVTSAQKNPTAFYLCASSIRIADTEAFFGQGTRLTVV.

The CDR3 coding sequence is TGTGCCAGCTCACCCACACAGGGATCCGGGGCCAACGTCCTGACTTTC. Translation gives CASSPTQGSGANVLTF. The chain has TRBV18 and TRBJ2-6; perhaps TRBD1 as D (6 bases). Germline V gives CDR1 KGHSH, CDR2 LQKENI. Trimming took off 3 bases at V and 4 bases at J, with 13 bases between the two ends. There are 16 residues in the CDR3.

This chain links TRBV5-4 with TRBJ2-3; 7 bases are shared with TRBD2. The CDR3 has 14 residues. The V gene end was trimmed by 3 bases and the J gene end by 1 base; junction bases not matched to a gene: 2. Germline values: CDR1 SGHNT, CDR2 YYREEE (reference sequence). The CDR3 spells CASSSGGGTDTQYF. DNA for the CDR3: TGTGCCAGCAGCTCGGGGGGAGGCACAGATACGCAGTATTTT.

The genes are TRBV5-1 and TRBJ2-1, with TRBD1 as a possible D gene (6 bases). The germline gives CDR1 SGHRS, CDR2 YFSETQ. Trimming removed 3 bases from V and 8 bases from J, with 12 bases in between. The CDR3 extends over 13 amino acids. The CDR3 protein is CASSSDSLYEQFF. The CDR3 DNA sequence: TGCGCCAGCAGCTCGGACAGCCTTTATGAGCAGTTCTTC.

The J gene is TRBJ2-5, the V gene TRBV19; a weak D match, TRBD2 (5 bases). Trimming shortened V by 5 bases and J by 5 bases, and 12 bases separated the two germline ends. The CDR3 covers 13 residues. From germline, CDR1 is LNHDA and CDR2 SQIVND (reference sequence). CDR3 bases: TGTGCCAGTAGTTTGAATAGAGGGGAGACCCAGTACTTC. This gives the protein CASSLNRGETQYF. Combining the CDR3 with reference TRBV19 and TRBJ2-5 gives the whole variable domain DGGITQSPKYLFRKEGQNVTLSCEQNLNHDAMYWYRQDPGQGLRLIYYSQIVNDFQKGDIAEGYSVSREKKESFPLTVTSAQKNPTAFYLCASSLNRGETQYFGPGTRLLVL.

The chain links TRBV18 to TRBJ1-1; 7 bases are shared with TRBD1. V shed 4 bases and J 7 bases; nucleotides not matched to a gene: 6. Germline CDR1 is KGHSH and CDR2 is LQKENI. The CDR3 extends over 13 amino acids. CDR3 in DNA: TGTGCCAGCTCACGACTTAGGACAGGTGAAGCTTTCTTT. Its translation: CASSRLRTGEAFF.

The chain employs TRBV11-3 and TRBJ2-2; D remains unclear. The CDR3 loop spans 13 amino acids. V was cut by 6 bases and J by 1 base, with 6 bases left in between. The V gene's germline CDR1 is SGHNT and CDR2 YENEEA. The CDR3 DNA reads TGTGCCAGCAGTCGACTGAACACCGGGGAGCTGTTTTTT. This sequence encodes CASSRLNTGELFF.

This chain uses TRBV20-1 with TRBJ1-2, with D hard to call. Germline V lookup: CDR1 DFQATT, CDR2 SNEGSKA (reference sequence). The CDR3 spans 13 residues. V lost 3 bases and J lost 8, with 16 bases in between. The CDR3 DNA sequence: TGCAGTGCTAGTTTTACAGACGGGGAAGGCTACACCTTC. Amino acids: CSASFTDGEGYTF.

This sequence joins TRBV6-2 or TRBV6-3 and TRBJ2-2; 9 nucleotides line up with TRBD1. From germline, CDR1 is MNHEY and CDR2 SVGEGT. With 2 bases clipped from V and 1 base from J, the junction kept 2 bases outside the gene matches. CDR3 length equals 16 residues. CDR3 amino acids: CASSYRGQGNTGELFF. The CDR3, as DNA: TGTGCCAGCAGTTACAGGGGACAGGGGAACACCGGGGAGCTGTTTTTT.

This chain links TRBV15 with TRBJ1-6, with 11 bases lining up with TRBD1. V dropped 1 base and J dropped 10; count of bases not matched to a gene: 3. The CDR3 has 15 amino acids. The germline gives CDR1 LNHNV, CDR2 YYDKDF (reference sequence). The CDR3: CATSRAGTGGSPLHF. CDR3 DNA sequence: TGTGCCACCAGCAGAGCCGGGACAGGGGGATCACCCCTCCACTTT.

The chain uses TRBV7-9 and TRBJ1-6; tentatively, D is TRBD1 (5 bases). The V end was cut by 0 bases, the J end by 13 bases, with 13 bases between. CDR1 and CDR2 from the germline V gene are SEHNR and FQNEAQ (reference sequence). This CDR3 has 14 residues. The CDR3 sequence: CASSLAGPGVPLHF. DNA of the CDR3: TGTGCCAGCAGCTTAGCAGGGCCGGGGGTCCCCCTCCACTTT.

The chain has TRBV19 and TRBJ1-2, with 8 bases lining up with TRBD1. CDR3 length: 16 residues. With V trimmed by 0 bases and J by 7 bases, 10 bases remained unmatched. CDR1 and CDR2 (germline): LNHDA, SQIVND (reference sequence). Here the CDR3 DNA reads TGTGCCAGTAGTATAGACGGACAGGGAGGAACTAGTGGCTACACCTTC. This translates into CASSIDGQGGTSGYTF.

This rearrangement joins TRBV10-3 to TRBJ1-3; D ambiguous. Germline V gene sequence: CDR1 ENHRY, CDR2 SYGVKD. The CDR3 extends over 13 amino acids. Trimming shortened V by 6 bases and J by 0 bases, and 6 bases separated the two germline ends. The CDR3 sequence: CAISLSSGNTIYF. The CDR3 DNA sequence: TGTGCCATCAGCCTGAGCTCTGGAAACACCATATATTTT.

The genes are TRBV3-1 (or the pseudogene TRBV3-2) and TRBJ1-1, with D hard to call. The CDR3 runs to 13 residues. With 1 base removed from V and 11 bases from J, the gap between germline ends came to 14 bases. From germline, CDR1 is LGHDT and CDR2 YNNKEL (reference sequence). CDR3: CASSQGYGGLAFF. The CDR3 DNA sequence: TGTGCCAGCAGCCAAGGTTACGGAGGACTCGCTTTCTTT.

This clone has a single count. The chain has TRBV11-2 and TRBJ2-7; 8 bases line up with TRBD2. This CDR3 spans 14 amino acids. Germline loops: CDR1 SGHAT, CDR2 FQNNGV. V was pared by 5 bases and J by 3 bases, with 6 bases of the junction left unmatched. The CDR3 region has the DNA TGTGCCAGCAGCCTGAGGACTAGCCTCTACGAGCAGTACTTC. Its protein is CASSLRTSLYEQYF.

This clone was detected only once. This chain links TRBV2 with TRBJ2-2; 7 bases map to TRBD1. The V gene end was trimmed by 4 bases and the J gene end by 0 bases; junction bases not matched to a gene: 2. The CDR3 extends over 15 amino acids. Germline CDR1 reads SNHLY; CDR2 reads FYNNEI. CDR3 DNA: TGTGCCAGCAGTGTCGGGACAGCGAACACCGGGGAGCTGTTTTTT. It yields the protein CASSVGTANTGELFF.

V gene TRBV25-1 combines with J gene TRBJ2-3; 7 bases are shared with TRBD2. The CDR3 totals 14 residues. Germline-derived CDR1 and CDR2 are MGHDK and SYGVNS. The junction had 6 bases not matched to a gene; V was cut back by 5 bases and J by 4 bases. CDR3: CASSPRGVSDTQYF. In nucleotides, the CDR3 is TGTGCCAGCAGTCCCCGGGGGGTCTCAGATACGCAGTATTTT.

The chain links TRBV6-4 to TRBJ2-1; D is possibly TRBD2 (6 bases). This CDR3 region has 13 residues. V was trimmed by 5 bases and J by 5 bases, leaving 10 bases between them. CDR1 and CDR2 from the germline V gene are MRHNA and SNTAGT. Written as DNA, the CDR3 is TGTGCCAGCAGTTCCCTAGCGAACAATGAGCAGTTCTTC. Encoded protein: CASSSLANNEQFF.

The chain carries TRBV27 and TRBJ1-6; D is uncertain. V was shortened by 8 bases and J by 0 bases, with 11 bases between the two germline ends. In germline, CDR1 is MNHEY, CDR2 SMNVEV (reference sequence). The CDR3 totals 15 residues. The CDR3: CASGRITSYNSPLHF. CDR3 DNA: TGTGCCAGCGGCCGCATTACCTCCTATAATTCACCCCTCCACTTT.

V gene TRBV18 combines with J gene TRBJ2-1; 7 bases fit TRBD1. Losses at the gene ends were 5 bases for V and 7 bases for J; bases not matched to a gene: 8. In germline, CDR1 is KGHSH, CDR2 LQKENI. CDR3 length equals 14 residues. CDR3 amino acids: CASSARDSQNEQFF. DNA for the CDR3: TGTGCCAGCTCAGCCCGGGACAGCCAAAATGAGCAGTTCTTC.

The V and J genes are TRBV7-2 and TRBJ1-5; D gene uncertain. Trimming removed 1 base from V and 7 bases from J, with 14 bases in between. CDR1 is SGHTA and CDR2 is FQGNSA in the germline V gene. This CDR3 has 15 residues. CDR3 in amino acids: CASSLGQALGQPQHF. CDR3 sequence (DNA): TGTGCCAGCAGCTTAGGCCAGGCCTTGGGCCAGCCCCAGCATTTT.

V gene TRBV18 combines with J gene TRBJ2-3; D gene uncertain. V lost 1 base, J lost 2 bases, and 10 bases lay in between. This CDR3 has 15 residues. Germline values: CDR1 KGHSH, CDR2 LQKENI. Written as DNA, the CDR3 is TGTGCCAGCTCACCACTGAATGCGGCCACAGATACGCAGTATTTT. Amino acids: CASSPLNAATDTQYF. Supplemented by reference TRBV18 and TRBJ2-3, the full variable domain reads NAGVMQNPRHLVRRRGQEARLRCSPMKGHSHVYWYRQLPEEGLKFMVYLQKENIIDESGMPKERFSAEFPKEGPSILRIQQVVRGDSAAYFCASSPLNAATDTQYFGPGTRLTVL.

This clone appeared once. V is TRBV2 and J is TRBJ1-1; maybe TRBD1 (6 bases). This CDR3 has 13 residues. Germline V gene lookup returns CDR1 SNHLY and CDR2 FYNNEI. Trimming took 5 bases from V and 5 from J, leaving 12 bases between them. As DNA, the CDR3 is TGTGCCAGCAGTTCTCAGGGGCCTACTGAAGCTTTCTTT. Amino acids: CASSSQGPTEAFF.

Here the CDR3 reads CATSRAKGQAAEQYF. In DNA form, the CDR3 reads TGTGCCACCAGCAGAGCAAAGGGACAGGCGGCCGAGCAGTACTTC. This sequence joins TRBV15 and TRBJ2-7, with 8 positions matching TRBD1. The germline V gene has CDR1 LNHNV and CDR2 YYDKDF (reference sequence). CDR3 length: 15 residues. V gave up 1 base and J gave up 6 bases; unmatched junction bases: 8. Variable domain in full (rest from reference TRBV15 and TRBJ2-7): DAMVIQNPRYQVTQFGKPVTLSCSQTLNHNVMYWYQQKSSQAPKLLFHYYDKDFNNEADTPDNFQSRRPNTSFCFLDIRSPGLGDTAMYLCATSRAKGQAAEQYFGPGTRLTVT.

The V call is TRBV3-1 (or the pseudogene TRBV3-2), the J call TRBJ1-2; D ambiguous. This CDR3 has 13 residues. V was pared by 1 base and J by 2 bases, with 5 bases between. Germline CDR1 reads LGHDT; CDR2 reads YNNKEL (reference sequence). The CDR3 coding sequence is TGTGCCAGCAGCCAAGGCGGAAACTATGGCTACACCTTC. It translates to CASSQGGNYGYTF.

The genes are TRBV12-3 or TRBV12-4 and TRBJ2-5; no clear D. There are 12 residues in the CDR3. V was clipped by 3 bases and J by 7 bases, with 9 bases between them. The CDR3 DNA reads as TGTGCCAGCAGTTTTGACTCTTGGACCCAGTACTTC. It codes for CASSFDSWTQYF.

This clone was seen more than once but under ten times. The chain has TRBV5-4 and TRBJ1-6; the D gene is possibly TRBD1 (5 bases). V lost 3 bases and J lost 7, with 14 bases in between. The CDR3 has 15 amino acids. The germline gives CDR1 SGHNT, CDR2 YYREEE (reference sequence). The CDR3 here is CASSSSQGRNSPLHF. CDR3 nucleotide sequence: TGTGCCAGCAGCTCCTCCCAGGGCAGGAATTCACCCCTCCACTTT.

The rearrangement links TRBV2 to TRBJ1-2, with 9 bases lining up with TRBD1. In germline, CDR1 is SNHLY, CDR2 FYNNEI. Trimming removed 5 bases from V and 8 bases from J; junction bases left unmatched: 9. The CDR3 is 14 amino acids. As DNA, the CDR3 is TGTGCCAGCAGTCACAGGGGGCTCGGCGGAGGCTACACCTTC. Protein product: CASSHRGLGGGYTF.

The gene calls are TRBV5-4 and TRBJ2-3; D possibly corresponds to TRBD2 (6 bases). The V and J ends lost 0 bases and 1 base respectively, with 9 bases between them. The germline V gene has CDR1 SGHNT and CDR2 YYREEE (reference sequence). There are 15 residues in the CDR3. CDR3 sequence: CASSLGGVGTDTQYF. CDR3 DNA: TGTGCCAGCAGCTTGGGCGGGGTGGGCACAGATACGCAGTATTTT.